This TCR beta chain was observed in a study of somatic mutations in cytotoxic T cells in rheumatoid arthritis. Whole-study findings and limits: Rheumatoid arthritis patients and age-matched healthy controls showed no significant difference in CD8+ T-cell clonality. With advancing age, CD8+ clonality climbed in rheumatoid arthritis patients but did not rise in healthy controls.

Data came from immunoSEQ multiplex PCR; TCRdb stores just in-frame clones and leaves some out. The repertoire holds under 30,000 clones, just under 75% seen once, with approximately 9.3% in the top ten. To note about this clone: The antigen is undetermined.

Germline CDR1 reads WSHSY; CDR2 reads SAAADI. The CDR3 length is 15 residues. V gave up 3 bases and J gave up 7 bases, with 17 bases separating them. This TCR was recovered from a woman under 30 in good health. The sequenced sample consisted of CD8+ T cells sorted from blood. The rearrangement links TRBV10-2 to TRBJ2-3; maybe TRBD2 (6 bases). DNA for the CDR3: TGCGCCAGCAGTGAAATTTTAGGCGGGGCGAATACGCAGTATTTT. This sequence encodes CASSEILGGANTQYF.